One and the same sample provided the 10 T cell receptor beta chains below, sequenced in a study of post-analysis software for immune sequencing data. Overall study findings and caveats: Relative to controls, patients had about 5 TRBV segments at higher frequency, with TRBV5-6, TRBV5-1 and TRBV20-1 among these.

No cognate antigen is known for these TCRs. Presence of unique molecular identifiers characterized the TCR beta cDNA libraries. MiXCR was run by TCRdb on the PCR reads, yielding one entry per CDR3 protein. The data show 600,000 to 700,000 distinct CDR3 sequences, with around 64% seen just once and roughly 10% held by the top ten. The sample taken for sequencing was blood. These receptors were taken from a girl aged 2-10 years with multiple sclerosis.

This CDR3 reads CSAGDLGTQETQYF. CDR3 DNA: TGCAGCGCCGGGGATCTGGGGACTCAAGAGACCCAGTACTTC. The V and J genes are TRBV29-1 and TRBJ2-5; a possible D gene is TRBD2 (6 bases). The CDR3 has 14 amino acids. Trimming left V 7 bases short and J 2 bases short, with 17 bases between. The germline CDR1 and CDR2 sequences are SQVTM and ANQGSEA.

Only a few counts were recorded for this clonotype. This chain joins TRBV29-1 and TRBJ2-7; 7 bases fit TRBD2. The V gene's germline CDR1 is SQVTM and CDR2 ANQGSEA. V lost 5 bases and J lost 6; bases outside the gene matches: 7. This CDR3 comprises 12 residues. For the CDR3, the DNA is TGCAGCGTTCGCGGGAGTAAAGGCGAGCAGTACTTC. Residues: CSVRGSKGEQYF.

CDR3 in amino acids: CASTTLTGADTQYF. CDR3 DNA: TGTGCCAGCACCACACTTACAGGGGCAGATACGCAGTATTTT. The gene calls are TRBV12-3 or TRBV12-4 and TRBJ2-3; 7 positions agree with TRBD1. J lost 4 bases, V lost 7 bases, and 8 bases had no gene match. CDR3 size: 14 residues.

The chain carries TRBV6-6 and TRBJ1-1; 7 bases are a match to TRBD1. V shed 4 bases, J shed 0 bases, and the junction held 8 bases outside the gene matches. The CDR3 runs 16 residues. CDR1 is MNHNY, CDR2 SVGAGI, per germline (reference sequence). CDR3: CASSSHPGQMNTEAFF. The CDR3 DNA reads TGTGCCAGCAGTTCCCACCCGGGACAGATGAACACTGAAGCTTTCTTT.

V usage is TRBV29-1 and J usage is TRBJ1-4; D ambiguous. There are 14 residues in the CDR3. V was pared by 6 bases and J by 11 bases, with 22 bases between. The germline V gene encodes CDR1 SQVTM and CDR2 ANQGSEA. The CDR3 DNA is TGCAGCGTCCAAAGGAAAGGATATAAGATGAAACTGTTTTTT. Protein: CSVQRKGYKMKLFF. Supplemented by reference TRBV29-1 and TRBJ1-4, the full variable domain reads SAVISQKPSRDICQRGTSLTIQCQVDSQVTMMFWYRQQPGQSLTLIATANQGSEATYESGFVIDKFPISRPNLTFSTLTVSNMSPEDSSIYLCSVQRKGYKMKLFFGSGTQLSVL.

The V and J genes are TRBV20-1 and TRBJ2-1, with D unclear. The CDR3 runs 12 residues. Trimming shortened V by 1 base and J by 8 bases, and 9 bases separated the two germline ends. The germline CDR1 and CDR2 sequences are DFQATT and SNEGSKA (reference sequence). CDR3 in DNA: TGCAGTGCTAGAGCCCCGACTGATGAGCAGTTCTTC. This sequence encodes CSARAPTDEQFF.

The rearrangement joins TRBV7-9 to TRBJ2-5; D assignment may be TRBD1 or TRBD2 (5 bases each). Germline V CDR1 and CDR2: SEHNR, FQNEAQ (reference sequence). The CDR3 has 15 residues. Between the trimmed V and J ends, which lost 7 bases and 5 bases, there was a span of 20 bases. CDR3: CASNKRGPYGETQYF. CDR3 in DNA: TGTGCCAGCAACAAGAGGGGCCCTTATGGCGAGACCCAGTACTTC.

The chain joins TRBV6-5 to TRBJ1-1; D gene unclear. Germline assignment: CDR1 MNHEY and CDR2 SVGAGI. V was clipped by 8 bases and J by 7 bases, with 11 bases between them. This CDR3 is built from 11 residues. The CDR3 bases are TGTGCCAGCCGGGAGGCCAATGAAGCTTTCTTT. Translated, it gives CASREANEAFF.

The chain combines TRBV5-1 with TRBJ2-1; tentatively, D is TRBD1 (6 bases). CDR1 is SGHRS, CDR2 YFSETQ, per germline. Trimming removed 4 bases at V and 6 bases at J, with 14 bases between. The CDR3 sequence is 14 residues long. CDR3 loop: CASSVEGQFNEQFF. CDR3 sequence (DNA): TGCGCCAGCAGCGTCGAGGGACAATTCAATGAGCAGTTCTTC.

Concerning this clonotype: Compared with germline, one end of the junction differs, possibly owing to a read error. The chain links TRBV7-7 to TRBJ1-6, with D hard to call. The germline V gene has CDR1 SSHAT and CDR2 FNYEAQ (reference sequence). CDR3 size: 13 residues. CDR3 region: CASSFNDNSPLHF. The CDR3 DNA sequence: TGTGCTAGCAGCTTTAATGACAATTCACCCCTCCACTTT.